One T cell receptor beta chain is described in this entry. This sample is drawn from a study of chemoradiotherapy in HPV16-positive cancers. The CDR3 spans 13 residues. The trim removed 8 bases at V and 6 bases at J, leaving 7 bases unmatched. The germline V gene encodes CDR1 MNHEY and CDR2 SVGAGI. Here immunoSEQ multiplex PCR was the method, and the copy in TCRdb shows in-frame clones only, minus some. Of fewer than 1,000 clones listed, about four fifths are singletons. The receptor's source is a human donor with HPV-associated anogenital cancer. The V and J genes are TRBV6-5 and TRBJ1-1; 9 nucleotides agree with TRBD1. Source: tumor tissue, taken from a patient who underwent chemoradiotherapy. CDR3 nucleotide sequence: TGTGCCAGCCGGACAGGGGCGAGGGCTGAAGCTTTCTTT. As protein: CASRTGARAEAFF.